This TCR beta chain was sequenced for a study of identical twins. This clonotype was counted between two and nine times. Its specificity is not known. Study outcomes and limitations: With monozygotic twins, out-of-frame TCR alpha sharing exceeded what models estimated.

A single record per CDR3 protein comes from TCRdb applying MiXCR to the 5' RACE reads. The data show 600,000 to 700,000 distinct CDR3 sequences, with roughly 20% seen just once and 4% to 5.5% held by the top ten. Germline V gene data show CDR1 as ENHRY and CDR2 as SYGVKD. The CDR3 has 14 residues. V gave up 2 bases and J gave up 5 bases, with 12 bases separating them. The same specimen was also included in a second study, on T cells expressing NK-cell markers. As that study records: The eight sequenced donors comprised seven who were HCMV-seropositive and one who was seronegative.

The sample consisted of PBMCs. The TCR sequence derives from a woman aged 18-29 years in good health. The V call is TRBV10-3, the J call TRBJ1-1; maybe TRBD1 (6 bases). CDR3 sequence: CAISEGQRGTEAFF. For the CDR3, the DNA is TGTGCCATCAGTGAGGGACAGCGGGGGACTGAAGCTTTCTTT.